This passage covers 14 T cell receptor beta chains from one sample sequenced in a study of blood T cell repertoires in COVID-19. The assay was immunoSEQ multiplex PCR, and TCRdb's table has in-frame clones only and misses some. Seen here are about 81,000 clones, about nine tenths observed once, and the top ten hold about 2%. The sequenced material came from peripheral blood. These TCRs come from a woman in her 50s in a cohort sampled during active COVID-19.

The chain joins TRBV3-1 (or the pseudogene TRBV3-2) to TRBJ1-1; the D is unclear. Germline CDR1 and CDR2: LGHDT and YNNKEL (reference sequence). CDR3 length equals 14 residues. V lost 1 base to trimming and J lost 2 bases, with 8 bases between them. The CDR3 nucleotides read TGTGCCAGCAGCCAAGCGACGGGAAACACTGAAGCTTTCTTT. This sequence encodes CASSQATGNTEAFF.

This chain joins TRBV11-2 and TRBJ2-1, with 9 nucleotides matching TRBD2. This CDR3 has 15 residues. Germline values: CDR1 SGHAT, CDR2 FQNNGV. V shed 5 bases, J shed 1 base, and the junction held 3 bases outside the gene matches. The DNA of the CDR3 is TGTGCCAGCAGCCCGACTAGCGGTTCCTACAATGAGCAGTTCTTC. Translating it yields CASSPTSGSYNEQFF.

The V gene is TRBV9, the J gene TRBJ1-1, with D possibly TRBD1 on 6 matching bases. The CDR3 totals 15 residues. V was clipped by 0 bases and J by 1 base, with 10 bases between them. Germline-derived CDR1 and CDR2 are SGDLS and YYNGEE. DNA of the CDR3: TGTGCCAGCAGCGTAGATAGCAGGGGGAACACTGAAGCTTTCTTT. Translated: CASSVDSRGNTEAFF.

V usage is TRBV18 and J usage is TRBJ1-1, with D unclear. The germline V gene has CDR1 KGHSH and CDR2 LQKENI. The CDR3 sequence is 16 residues long. Trimming removed 0 bases from V and 1 base from J, with 12 bases in between. CDR3 amino acids: CASSPPGGARNTEAFF. The CDR3 DNA reads as TGTGCCAGCTCACCACCCGGAGGCGCAAGGAACACTGAAGCTTTCTTT. The full variable domain, completed using reference TRBV18 and TRBJ1-1, is NAGVMQNPRHLVRRRGQEARLRCSPMKGHSHVYWYRQLPEEGLKFMVYLQKENIIDESGMPKERFSAEFPKEGPSILRIQQVVRGDSAAYFCASSPPGGARNTEAFFGQGTRLTVV.

The rearrangement links TRBV28 to TRBJ2-4; D might be TRBD2 (6 bases). V was clipped by 8 bases and J by 0 bases, with 20 bases between them. Germline V gene lookup returns CDR1 MDHEN and CDR2 SYDVKM. The CDR3 consists of 17 residues. The CDR3 loop is CASQAGQYLIAKNIQYF. The CDR3 DNA is TGTGCCAGCCAAGCGGGTCAATACTTAATAGCCAAAAACATTCAGTACTTC.

This rearrangement joins TRBV27 to TRBJ2-3; 15 positions match TRBD2. With 3 bases clipped from V and 6 bases from J, the junction kept 7 bases outside the gene matches. The CDR3 consists of 17 residues. Germline V gives CDR1 MNHEY, CDR2 SMNVEV (reference sequence). CDR3 sequence reads: CASSFQGLAGGMDTQYF. The CDR3 DNA reads as TGTGCCAGCAGTTTCCAGGGACTAGCGGGAGGTATGGATACGCAGTATTTT.

The CDR3 DNA is TGTGCCAGCTCACCAGTATCGGCAGGGGCCCTTTCACCCCTCCACTTT. Residues: CASSPVSAGALSPLHF. The V gene is TRBV18, the J gene TRBJ1-6, with D maybe TRBD1 (6 bases). The CDR3 has 16 amino acids. V dropped 2 bases and J dropped 9 bases, with 17 bases sitting between them. CDR1 and CDR2 from the germline V gene are KGHSH and LQKENI.

The chain employs TRBV19 and TRBJ1-6; possible D gene TRBD1, 5 bases. Between the trimmed V and J ends, which lost 8 bases and 9 bases, there was a span of 26 bases. Germline V gene sequence: CDR1 LNHDA, CDR2 SQIVND (reference sequence). The CDR3 consists of 17 residues. This chain's CDR3 is CASSGGRGERRRSPLHF. For the CDR3, the DNA is TGTGCCAGTTCTGGCGGGAGGGGTGAACGACGGCGTTCACCCCTCCACTTT.

The chain recombines TRBV28 with TRBJ2-5; no reliable D call. Germline CDR1 reads MDHEN; CDR2 reads SYDVKM. The CDR3 sequence is 14 residues long. Trimming took off 11 bases at V and 5 bases at J, with 21 bases between the two ends. CDR3 loop: CADPWMGGPETQYF. DNA for the CDR3: TGTGCCGACCCTTGGATGGGTGGGCCCGAGACCCAGTACTTC.

The rearrangement links TRBV28 to TRBJ1-5, with 7 bases that match TRBD1. Germline CDR1 reads MDHEN; CDR2 reads SYDVKM. The CDR3 totals 15 residues. Germline trimming cut 6 bases from V and 3 bases from J; bases unmatched to any gene: 8. The CDR3 DNA reads TGTGCCAGCAGCTTACCGGGACAGCCCAATCAGCCCCAGCATTTT. It specifies CASSLPGQPNQPQHF.

This clone has only one observation. The chain recombines TRBV6-5 with TRBJ2-3; weak D call: TRBD1 (6 bases). Germline V gene lookup returns CDR1 MNHEY and CDR2 SVGAGI. V lost 6 bases, J lost 4 bases, and 14 bases lay in between. CDR3 length: 14 residues. CDR3 in amino acids: CASRITGTSDTQYF. The CDR3 bases are TGTGCCAGCAGGATAACAGGGACATCAGATACGCAGTATTTT.

This chain links TRBV12-3 or TRBV12-4 with TRBJ1-5; D is perhaps TRBD1 (6 bases). V was shortened by 8 bases and J by 3 bases, with 8 bases between the two germline ends. CDR3 length: 12 amino acids. CDR3 residues: CASRDTNQPQHF. The CDR3 nucleotides read TGTGCCAGCCGGGACACCAATCAGCCCCAGCATTTT.

Concerning this clone itself: The junction departs from germline at one end; a sequencing error may be responsible. The CDR3 sequence is CASSSRTGTGQLFF. The CDR3 DNA reads TGCGCCAGCAGCTCCAGGACAGGGACCGGGCAGCTGTTTTTT. This chain connects TRBV5-1 to TRBJ2-2; 8 bases line up with TRBD1. Germline V gene data show CDR1 as SGHRS and CDR2 as YFSETQ. The CDR3 has 14 amino acids.

V and J are TRBV25-1 and TRBJ1-1; the D is unclear. The CDR3 covers 13 residues. V lost 2 bases, J lost 5 bases, and 9 bases lay in between. Germline CDR1 reads MGHDK; CDR2 reads SYGVNS. The CDR3 here is CASSESPGTEAFF. The CDR3, as DNA: TGTGCCAGCAGTGAAAGCCCAGGTACTGAAGCTTTCTTT.